This T cell receptor beta chain comes out of a study of blood T cell repertoires in COVID-19. Seattle patients were enrolled during active infection and followed longitudinally. Germline assignment: CDR1 KGHSH and CDR2 LQKENI. The CDR3 contains 14 residues. With V trimmed by 4 bases and J by 3 bases, 5 bases remained unmatched. This clone was observed a handful of times. Per the study methods: Reference gene primers were amplified, and this amplification served to estimate nucleated cell counts. The assay was immunoSEQ multiplex PCR, and TCRdb's table has in-frame clones only and misses some. V, J and clone size are those of that table, while D and trimming were read from the DNA. Of 300,000 to 350,000 clones listed, roughly nine tenths are singletons.

This receptor was taken from a woman under 40 with COVID-19, enrolled during active disease. The sample consisted of peripheral blood. The chain is built from TRBV18 and TRBJ1-1, with 7 bases matching TRBD1. The CDR3, as DNA: TGTGCCAGCTCACAGACAGGGATGGACACTGAAGCTTTCTTT. Translated: CASSQTGMDTEAFF.